This TCR beta chain was recovered during a study of CD8 T cells in ankylosing spondylitis. TCRdb fed the 5' RACE reads into MiXCR, producing one record per CDR3 protein. The sample has fewer than 80,000 distinct CDR3 sequences, less than 6% seen once. This clonotype appeared many times. Its antigen is unknown. CDR1 and CDR2 from the germline V gene are SEHNR and FQNEAQ (reference sequence). The V and J ends lost 1 base and 6 bases respectively, with 12 bases between them. CDR3 length: 14 residues. Study-wide points: Past research had described some motif variants in reactive arthritis synovial fluid and blood. Disease-associated clonotypes exhibited CD8+ identity and were relatively infrequent in peripheral blood.

The TCR comes from a male donor with ankylosing spondylitis or in good health (not recorded which). The sequenced sample was blood, either unsorted or a sorted T cell fraction (not recorded which). The V and J genes are TRBV7-9 and TRBJ1-2; TRBD1 is a possible D gene (6 bases). The CDR3: CASSLDRARDGYTF. The DNA for the CDR3 is TGTGCCAGCAGCTTAGACAGGGCTCGTGATGGCTACACCTTC.